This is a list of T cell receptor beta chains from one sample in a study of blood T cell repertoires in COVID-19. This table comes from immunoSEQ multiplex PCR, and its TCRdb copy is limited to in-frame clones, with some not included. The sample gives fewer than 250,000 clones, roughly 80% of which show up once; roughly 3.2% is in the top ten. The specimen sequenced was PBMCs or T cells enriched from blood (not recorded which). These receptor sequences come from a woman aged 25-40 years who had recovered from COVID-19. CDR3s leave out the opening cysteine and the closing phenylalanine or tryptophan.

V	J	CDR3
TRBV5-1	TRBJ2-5	ASSLGGSLGETQY
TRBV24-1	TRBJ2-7	ATSPNRGPYEQY
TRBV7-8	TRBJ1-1	ASSLSAGGTEAF
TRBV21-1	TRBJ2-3	ASRKDQAGLPTDTQY
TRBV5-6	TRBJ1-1	ASSPRGPTEAF
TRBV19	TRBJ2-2	ASSPPRTGWKNTGELF
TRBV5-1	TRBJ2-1	ASSLGRERPRNEQF
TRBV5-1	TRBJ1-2	ASSRTGGDYGYT
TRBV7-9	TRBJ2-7	ASSTTGGGEQY
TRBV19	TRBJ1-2	ACRTGVYDGYT
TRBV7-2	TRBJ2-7	ASRKGQGNSYEQY
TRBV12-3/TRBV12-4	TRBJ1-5	ASSFRGGQPQH
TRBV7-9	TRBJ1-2	ASSLATKGTHDFYYGYT
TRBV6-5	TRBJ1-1	ASGEITEAF
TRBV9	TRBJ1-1	ASRRRGDTEAF
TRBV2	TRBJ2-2	ASSEGRLGNTGELF
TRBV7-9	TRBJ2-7	ASTIRVGSNPLEQY
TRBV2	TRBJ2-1	TSGVAGRSGHEQF
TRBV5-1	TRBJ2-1	ASSLTGTSGGEQF
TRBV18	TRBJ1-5	ASSGQGAIGNQPQH
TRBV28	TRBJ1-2	ASNWVGDRDGYT
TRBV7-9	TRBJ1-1	ASSSPSGTGNTEAF
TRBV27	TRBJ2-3	ASSHRATDTQY
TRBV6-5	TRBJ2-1	ASSYSPQAYNEQF
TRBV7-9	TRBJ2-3	ASSLRGQGQDTQY
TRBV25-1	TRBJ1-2	ASRTDSFGYT
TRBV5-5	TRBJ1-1	ASEQASEAF
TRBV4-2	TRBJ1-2	ASSQDRGDTHNYGYT
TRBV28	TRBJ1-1	ASSSPGTGPVHTEAF
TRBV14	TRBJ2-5	ASSLYKTGTTSQVGETQY
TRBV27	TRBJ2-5	ASSTAGRQETQY
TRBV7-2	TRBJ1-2	ASSNQVGYT
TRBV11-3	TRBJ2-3	ASSFRGAEKQY